This paragraph reports one T cell receptor beta chain. The sample is drawn from a study of blood T cell repertoires in COVID-19. Germline V CDR1 and CDR2: SGHVS, FQNEAQ. This CDR3 region has 17 residues. The ends were cut back, 0 bases at V and 4 bases at J, with 18 bases in the middle. The assay was immunoSEQ multiplex PCR, and TCRdb's table has in-frame clones only and misses some. The sample yields around 360,000 clones, more than 85% seen once. Two negative PCRs, clearance, or symptom resolution were required of recovered Cohort 3 donors. Specimen: PBMCs or T cells enriched from blood (not recorded which). The TCR comes from a woman under 40 who had recovered from COVID-19. The chain employs TRBV7-8 and TRBJ2-5; D possibly corresponds to TRBD2 (6 bases). The CDR3 DNA reads as TGTGCCAGCAGCTTAGCGTCGTCTAGCGCCGGAGGAGAGACCCAGTACTTC. Translated, it gives CASSLASSSAGGETQYF.